The 7 T cell receptor beta chains listed next were all sequenced from one sample in a study of T cell responses to AZD1222 COVID-19 vaccine. Produced via immunoSEQ multiplex PCR; TCRdb's table is partial and in-frame only. The sample lists 130,000 or so clones, about 86% occurring once. The specimen was peripheral blood, collected on day 0 of AZD1222 vaccination. All receptors derive from an adult in good health.

The chain uses TRBV7-2 and TRBJ2-7, with D possibly called TRBD1 or TRBD2 (5 bases each). The CDR3 has 15 residues. The V and J ends lost 6 bases and 6 bases respectively, with 21 bases between them. Germline CDR1 and CDR2: SGHTA and FQGNSA. The CDR3 is CASSPQGRRLGEQYF. CDR3 nucleotide sequence: TGTGCCAGCAGTCCCCAGGGACGGCGCTTGGGCGAGCAGTACTTC. Looking up the rest from reference TRBV7-2 and TRBJ2-7 gives the full variable domain: GAGVSQSPSNKVTEKGKDVELRCDPISGHTALYWYRQSLGQGLEFLIYFQGNSAPDKSGLPSDRFSAERTGGSVSTLTIQRTQQEDSAVYLCASSPQGRRLGEQYFGPGTRLTVT.

Comment on this clone: Within the sample, other DNA sequences also encode this same CDR3. The chain carries TRBV10-3 and TRBJ2-7; 9 bases line up with TRBD1. Germline assignment: CDR1 ENHRY and CDR2 SYGVKD. This CDR3 is built from 15 residues. V lost 2 bases, J lost 4 bases, and 6 bases stayed unmatched. CDR3 in amino acids: CAISESRDRVYEQYF. The CDR3 nucleotides are TGTGCCATCAGTGAGAGCCGGGACAGGGTGTACGAGCAGTACTTC.

The chain is built from TRBV6-5 and TRBJ2-7, with 10 bases that match TRBD1. J lost 2 bases, V lost 6 bases, and 7 bases had no gene match. CDR3 length: 15 residues. Germline loops: CDR1 MNHEY, CDR2 SVGAGI. CDR3 residues: CASRSPGQGTYEQYF. CDR3 sequence (DNA): TGTGCCAGCAGGTCTCCGGGACAGGGGACCTACGAGCAGTACTTC.

The V call is TRBV2, the J call TRBJ2-6; 7 bases agree with TRBD2. Germline loops: CDR1 SNHLY, CDR2 FYNNEI. Trimming took 6 bases from V and 0 from J; bases not matched to a gene: 14. This CDR3 is 19 amino acids long. The CDR3 sequence is CASRDRALGGVSGANVLTF. CDR3 DNA sequence: TGTGCCAGCAGAGACCGGGCCTTGGGAGGGGTCTCTGGGGCCAACGTCCTGACTTTC.

This chain joins TRBV2 and TRBJ2-1, with a weak D call TRBD1 (6 bases). Trimming took 7 bases from V and 0 from J, leaving 10 bases between them. CDR3 length: 14 amino acids. The germline V gene encodes CDR1 SNHLY and CDR2 FYNNEI. CDR3 amino acids: CASILDSSYNEQFF. The DNA for the CDR3 is TGTGCCAGCATTCTGGACAGCTCCTACAATGAGCAGTTCTTC.

The chain couples TRBV5-6 to TRBJ2-3, with a possible D match to TRBD1 (5 bases). V lost 0 bases to trimming and J lost 2 bases, with 10 bases between them. The CDR3 has 15 residues. The germline V gene encodes CDR1 SGHDT and CDR2 YYEEEE. The CDR3 reads CASSLVRTTTDTQYF. The CDR3 DNA is TGTGCCAGCAGCTTGGTTCGGACAACCACAGATACGCAGTATTTT.

V gene TRBV18 combines with J gene TRBJ2-3; 10 nucleotides align to TRBD2. CDR1 and CDR2 (germline): KGHSH, LQKENI. CDR3 length: 16 residues. V lost 2 bases, J lost 5 bases, and 7 bases stayed unmatched. CDR3 in amino acids: CASSPGLAGEVDTQYF. CDR3 DNA: TGTGCCAGCTCACCAGGGCTAGCGGGAGAGGTAGATACGCAGTATTTT.